This T cell receptor (beta chain) is from a study of blood T cell repertoires in COVID-19. Method: immunoSEQ multiplex PCR; TCRdb's copy keeps in-frame clones and lacks some. The data hold around 150,000 clones, with over 80% observed a single time. Germline CDR1 SEHNR, CDR2 FQNEAQ (reference sequence). Between the trimmed V and J ends, which lost 1 base and 8 bases, there was a span of 11 bases. The CDR3 has 13 residues. The sequencing sample was made of peripheral blood. The source is a woman of 80 years or more with active or convalescent COVID-19. The gene calls are TRBV7-9 and TRBJ1-2; D possibly corresponds to TRBD1 (6 bases). The CDR3 loop reads CASSLEQGRGYTF. The CDR3 DNA sequence: TGTGCCAGCAGCTTAGAGCAGGGGCGCGGCTACACCTTC. Based on the CDR3 plus reference TRBV7-9 and TRBJ1-2, the full variable domain is DTGVSQNPRHKITKRGQNVTFRCDPISEHNRLYWYRQTLGQGPEFLTYFQNEAQLEKSRLLSDRFSAERPKGSFSTLEIQRTEQGDSAMYLCASSLEQGRGYTFGSGTRLTVV.